These 15 T cell receptor beta chains were all obtained from the same sample, sequenced in a study of cytomegalovirus exposure and HLA in healthy donors. The primer mix had 60 Vbeta and 13 Jbeta primers. The table came from immunoSEQ multiplex PCR; TCRdb's copy has only in-frame clones and leaves some out. The sample has 200,000 to 250,000 clones; roughly 84% are singletons. Source material: PBMCs. These TCRs come from a man aged 50 to 59 in good health and CMV-seronegative.

The rearrangement links TRBV6-1 to TRBJ1-1, with 8 bases identical to TRBD1. Germline loops: CDR1 MNHNS, CDR2 SASEGT. V trimming: 4 bases; J trimming: 0 bases; junction bases outside the gene matches: 4. This CDR3 is 15 amino acids long. The CDR3 DNA follows: TGTGCCAGCAGTGCATGGACAGGGATGAACACTGAAGCTTTCTTT. Its protein is CASSAWTGMNTEAFF.

This clone appeared a single time. The CDR3 sequence is CASSPWTRLVEQFF. The DNA for the CDR3 is TGTGCCAGTAGTCCGTGGACTAGATTGGTTGAGCAGTTCTTC. The chain combines TRBV19 with TRBJ2-1; 7 bases agree with TRBD2. Losses at the gene ends were 5 bases for V and 9 bases for J; bases not matched to a gene: 10. CDR1 is LNHDA and CDR2 is SQIVND in the germline V gene (reference sequence). The CDR3 totals 14 residues.

CDR3 nucleotide sequence: TGTGCCAGCAGCCCCCTGGCTCGGACAGGCTCCTACGAGCAGTACTTC. It specifies CASSPLARTGSYEQYF. J is TRBJ2-7 and V is TRBV7-9, with 7 bases lining up with TRBD1. The germline CDR1 and CDR2 sequences are SEHNR and FQNEAQ (reference sequence). The length of the CDR3 is 16 residues. V lost 5 bases, J lost 0 bases, and 10 bases stayed unmatched.

V is TRBV7-8 and J is TRBJ2-6, with a tentative D call TRBD1 (6 bases). The CDR3 runs 17 residues. The V gene's germline CDR1 is SGHVS and CDR2 FQNEAQ. The V end lost 5 bases, the J end lost 0 bases, and 14 bases lay between the germline ends. Here the CDR3 DNA reads TGTGCCAGCAGCCTGCAGGGGAGAAGCTCTGGGGCCAACGTCCTGACTTTC. Translated, it gives CASSLQGRSSGANVLTF.

The CDR3 loop is CASSSSKGLAFYNEQFF. In DNA form, the CDR3 reads TGTGCCAGCAGCTCGTCGAAGGGACTAGCCTTTTACAATGAGCAGTTCTTC. The V call is TRBV11-2, the J call TRBJ2-1, with 9 bases identical to TRBD2. CDR3 length: 17 residues. The J segment lost 4 bases and the V segment lost 4 bases, leaving 11 bases of the junction unmatched. The germline V gene encodes CDR1 SGHAT and CDR2 FQNNGV.

As to this clone: One end of the junction fails to match germline, which may point to a read error. This chain joins TRBV5-1 and TRBJ2-7, with a possible D match to TRBD2 (6 bases). The germline V gene encodes CDR1 SGHRS and CDR2 YFSETQ. This CDR3 is built from 14 residues. CDR3 coding DNA: TGCGCCAGCAGATTGGGACTCCTAACGTACGAGCAGTACTTC. Residues: CASRLGLLTYEQYF. Based on the CDR3 plus reference TRBV5-1 and TRBJ2-7, the full variable domain is KAGVTQTPRYLIKTRGQQVTLSCSPISGHRSVSWYQQTPGQGLQFLFEYFSETQRNKGNFPGRFSGRQFSNSRSEMNVSTLELGDSALYLCASRLGLLTYEQYFGPGTRLTVT.

The chain employs TRBV4-2 and TRBJ2-3; a possible D gene is TRBD2 (5 bases). The V gene's germline CDR1 is LGHNA and CDR2 YNFKEQ. With 4 bases removed from V and 0 bases from J, the gap between germline ends came to 11 bases. The length of the CDR3 is 15 residues. The CDR3 DNA sequence: TGTGCCAGCAGCCGGACTTACACTAGCACAGATACGCAGTATTTT. It translates to CASSRTYTSTDTQYF.

The V and J genes are TRBV10-3 and TRBJ1-5; D is perhaps TRBD1 (6 bases). From germline, CDR1 is ENHRY and CDR2 SYGVKD. The CDR3 is made up of 14 amino acids. Trimming took off 10 bases at V and 6 bases at J, with 19 bases between the two ends. CDR3 in amino acids: CATLQGWGGQPQHF. CDR3 nucleotide sequence: TGTGCCACCTTACAGGGTTGGGGGGGTCAGCCCCAGCATTTT.

The chain couples TRBV4-1 to TRBJ1-2; 9 positions match TRBD1. The length of the CDR3 is 14 residues. Losses at the gene ends were 3 bases for V and 3 bases for J; bases not matched to a gene: 2. CDR1 is MGHRA, CDR2 YSYEKL, per germline. The chain's CDR3 is CASSQGDRDYGYTF. In DNA form, the CDR3 reads TGCGCCAGCAGCCAGGGGGACAGGGACTATGGCTACACCTTC.

The chain recombines TRBV21-1 with TRBJ2-7; the table's D call of TRBD2 was not tested on the DNA. TRBV21-1 is a pseudogene. The CDR3 is made up of 14 amino acids. CDR3: CASSEGRDSYEQYF. The CDR3 region has the DNA TGTGCCAGCAGCGAGGGGAGGGATTCCTACGAGCAGTACTTC.

The V call is TRBV30, the J call TRBJ1-2, with D uncertain. Germline V gene sequence: CDR1 GTSNPN, CDR2 SVGIG (reference sequence). Trimming shortened V by 1 base and J by 7 bases, and 7 bases separated the two germline ends. The CDR3 runs to 11 residues. This chain's CDR3 is CAWSENSGYTF. The CDR3 coding sequence is TGTGCCTGGAGTGAGAACAGTGGCTACACCTTC.

V usage is TRBV4-1 and J usage is TRBJ2-3, with no clear D. The V end lost 1 base, the J end lost 0 bases, and 11 bases lay between the germline ends. Germline V gene data show CDR1 as MGHRA and CDR2 as YSYEKL. This CDR3 is 16 amino acids long. CDR3 DNA sequence: TGCGCCAGCAGCCAAGGGGCCGCAACTAGCACAGATACGCAGTATTTT. The encoded protein is CASSQGAATSTDTQYF.

This clone has only a few counts. The chain recombines TRBV11-3 with TRBJ2-1; D is perhaps TRBD2 (6 bases). The germline V and J ends were trimmed by 1 base and 3 bases, with 10 bases remaining between them. Germline V gives CDR1 SGHNT, CDR2 YENEEA. There are 15 residues in the CDR3. CDR3 sequence reads: CASSLGLASYNEQFF. CDR3 bases: TGTGCCAGCAGCTTAGGGCTAGCGAGCTACAATGAGCAGTTCTTC.

The gene calls are TRBV4-2 and TRBJ1-1; D remains ambiguous. The CDR3 is made up of 16 amino acids. Between the trimmed V and J ends, which lost 4 bases and 2 bases, there was a span of 17 bases. Germline loops: CDR1 LGHNA, CDR2 YNFKEQ. The CDR3 DNA reads TGTGCCAGCAGCCCCGAAAGCCGGGTCCCCAACACTGAAGCTTTCTTT. Its protein is CASSPESRVPNTEAFF.

This chain links TRBV27 with TRBJ1-1; TRBD1 matches at 7 bases. J gave up 5 bases and V 6 bases, and 6 bases lay outside the gene matches. The germline V gene has CDR1 MNHEY and CDR2 SMNVEV (reference sequence). CDR3 length equals 13 residues. The CDR3 protein is CASRPSGGTEAFF. DNA of the CDR3: TGTGCCAGCAGGCCTTCAGGGGGGACTGAAGCTTTCTTT.